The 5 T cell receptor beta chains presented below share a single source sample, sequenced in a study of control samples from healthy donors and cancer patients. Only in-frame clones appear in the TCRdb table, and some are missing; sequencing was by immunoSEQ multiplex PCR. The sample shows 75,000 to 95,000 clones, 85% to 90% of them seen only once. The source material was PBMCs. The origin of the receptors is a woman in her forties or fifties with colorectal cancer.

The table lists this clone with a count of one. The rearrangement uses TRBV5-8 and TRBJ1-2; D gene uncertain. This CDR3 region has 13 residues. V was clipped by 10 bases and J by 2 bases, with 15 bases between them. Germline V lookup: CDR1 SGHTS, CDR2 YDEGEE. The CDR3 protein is CAVNRRRNYGYTF. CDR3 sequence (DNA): TGTGCCGTCAATCGGCGACGCAACTATGGCTACACCTTC.

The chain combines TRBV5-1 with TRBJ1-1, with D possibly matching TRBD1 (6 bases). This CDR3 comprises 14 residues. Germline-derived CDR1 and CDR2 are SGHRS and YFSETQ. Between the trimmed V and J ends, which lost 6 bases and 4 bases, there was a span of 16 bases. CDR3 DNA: TGCGCCAGCACGGCAACAGGGCTTGGCACTGAAGCTTTCTTT. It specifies CASTATGLGTEAFF.

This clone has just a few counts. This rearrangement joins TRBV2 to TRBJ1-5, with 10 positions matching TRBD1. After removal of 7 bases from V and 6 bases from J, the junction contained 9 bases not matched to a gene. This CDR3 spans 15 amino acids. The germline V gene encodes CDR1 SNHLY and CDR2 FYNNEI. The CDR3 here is CASKVAGTGVQPQHF. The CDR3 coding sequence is TGTGCCAGCAAAGTAGCCGGGACAGGGGTTCAGCCCCAGCATTTT.

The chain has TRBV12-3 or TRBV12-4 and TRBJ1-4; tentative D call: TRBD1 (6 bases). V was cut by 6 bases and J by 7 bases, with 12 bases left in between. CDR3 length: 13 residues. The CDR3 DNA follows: TGTGCCAGCAGCCCCGACAGGCGTGAAAAACTGTTTTTT. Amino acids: CASSPDRREKLFF.

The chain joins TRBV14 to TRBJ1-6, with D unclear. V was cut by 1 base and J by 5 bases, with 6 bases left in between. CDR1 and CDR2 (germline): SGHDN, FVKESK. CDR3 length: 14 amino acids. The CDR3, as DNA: TGTGCCAGCAGCCAAGTTAGGGATAATTCACCCCTCCACTTT. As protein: CASSQVRDNSPLHF. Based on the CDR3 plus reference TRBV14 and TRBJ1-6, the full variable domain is EAGVTQFPSHSVIEKGQTVTLRCDPISGHDNLYWYRRVMGKEIKFLLHFVKESKQDESGMPNNRFLAERTGGTYSTLKVQPAELEDSGVYFCASSQVRDNSPLHFGNGTRLTVT.